Below are 3 T cell receptor beta chains sequenced from a single sample in a study of OX40 agonist ivuxolimab in advanced cancers. The table came from immunoSEQ multiplex PCR; TCRdb's copy has only in-frame clones and leaves some out. The sample holds over 150,000 clones, 90% to 95% seen once. Sample: CD4+ or CD8+ T cells sorted from blood, taken in a trial of the OX40 agonist ivuxolimab. The source is an adult with an advanced solid tumor such as melanoma, head and neck, liver or kidney cancer.

The chain links TRBV5-1 to TRBJ1-2; 8 bases map to TRBD1. From germline, CDR1 is SGHRS and CDR2 YFSETQ. The CDR3 has 14 amino acids. V shed 2 bases, J shed 3 bases, and the junction held 3 bases outside the gene matches. CDR3 sequence (DNA): TGCGCCAGCAGCTTTGGACAGGGCGACTATGGCTACACCTTC. This encodes CASSFGQGDYGYTF. The full variable domain, completed using reference TRBV5-1 and TRBJ1-2, is KAGVTQTPRYLIKTRGQQVTLSCSPISGHRSVSWYQQTPGQGLQFLFEYFSETQRNKGNFPGRFSGRQFSNSRSEMNVSTLELGDSALYLCASSFGQGDYGYTFGSGTRLTVV.

The CDR3 nucleotides are TGTGCCAGCAGCTTTGACAGGGCCACTGAAGCTTTCTTT. It translates to CASSFDRATEAFF. The chain recombines TRBV5-4 with TRBJ1-1; TRBD1 matches 7 bases. Trimming removed 2 bases from V and 4 bases from J; junction bases left unmatched: 2. CDR1 is SGHNT, CDR2 YYREEE, per germline (reference sequence). This CDR3 contains 13 residues.

The J gene is TRBJ2-1, the V gene TRBV7-9, with no clear D. This CDR3 contains 10 residues. Trimming shortened V by 8 bases and J by 10 bases, and 9 bases separated the two germline ends. The germline V gene has CDR1 SEHNR and CDR2 FQNEAQ (reference sequence). The CDR3 here is CASSFEEQFF. DNA for the CDR3: TGTGCCAGCTCCTTTGAGGAGCAGTTCTTC. Using reference TRBV7-9 and TRBJ2-1 for the parts outside the CDR3, the full variable domain is DTGVSQNPRHKITKRGQNVTFRCDPISEHNRLYWYRQTLGQGPEFLTYFQNEAQLEKSRLLSDRFSAERPKGSFSTLEIQRTEQGDSAMYLCASSFEEQFFGPGTRLTVL.